Listed below are T cell receptor beta chains from one sample, sequenced in a study of beta chain features in type 1 diabetes. Clones were read by immunoSEQ multiplex PCR, and TCRdb kept only the in-frame ones, dropping some. The data hold some 700,000 clones, with roughly 12% observed a single time. The sample consisted of naive CD4+ T cells from blood. These receptors originate from a man younger than 35 with type 1 diabetes. CDR3s include the opening cysteine and the closing phenylalanine or tryptophan. Each record gives: J gene, D gene, V gene, clone size, CDR3 protein, CDR3 DNA. D genes are given only for firm matches. Clone size is shown for a subset of rows, as once, few, many or a class of expanded clone.

TRBJ1-1	-	TRBV7-6	-	CASSQSQVMNTEAFF	TGTGCCAGCAGCCAATCCCAGGTTATGAACACTGAAGCTTTCTTT
TRBJ1-6	-	TRBV30	-	CAWSTGRTNSPLHF	TGTGCCTGGAGTACAGGCAGAACTAATTCACCCCTCCACTTT
TRBJ1-3	-	TRBV13	-	CASSPRPDLTGNTIYF	TGTGCCAGCAGCCCCCGTCCGGATCTTACTGGAAACACCATATATTTT
TRBJ2-2	-	TRBV10-3	few	CAISGLGGVDTGELFF	TGTGCCATCAGTGGCCTGGGTGGGGTTGACACCGGGGAGCTGTTTTTT
TRBJ1-1	-	TRBV29-1	few	CSVTPQGAEAFF	TGCAGCGTTACCCCCCAAGGAGCTGAAGCTTTCTTT
TRBJ1-1	-	TRBV7-9	-	CASSPEANWNTEAFF	TGTGCCAGCAGCCCGGAGGCTAATTGGAACACTGAAGCTTTCTTT
TRBJ1-5	-	TRBV2	-	CASSERTAPQPQHF	TGTGCCAGCAGTGAAAGGACAGCCCCACAGCCCCAGCATTTT
TRBJ2-3	TRBD2	TRBV7-9	few	CASSSLYTSGGAPDTQYF	TGTGCCAGCAGCTCTCTCTACACTAGCGGGGGGGCCCCAGATACGCAGTATTTT
TRBJ2-5	-	TRBV25-1	-	CASSGPNLQETQYF	TGTGCCAGCAGTGGGCCCAACCTCCAAGAGACCCAGTACTTC
TRBJ2-3	-	TRBV7-8	-	CASSPAQESPDTQYF	TGTGCCAGCAGCCCGGCACAGGAGTCCCCGGATACGCAGTATTTT
TRBJ2-4	-	TRBV27	-	CASSWVGPKNIQYF	TGTGCCAGCAGTTGGGTGGGTCCCAAAAACATTCAGTACTTC
TRBJ2-1	-	TRBV7-2	few	CASTSQTTRVNNEQFF	TGTGCCAGCACCTCACAGACTACCAGGGTGAACAATGAGCAGTTCTTC
TRBJ2-5	-	TRBV2	-	CASRLEFSETQYF	TGTGCCAGCCGACTAGAATTTTCGGAGACCCAGTACTTC
TRBJ1-6	TRBD1	TRBV4-1	-	CASSQVGGQNNSPLHF	TGCGCCAGCAGCCAAGTTGGGGGACAGAATAATTCACCCCTCCACTTT
TRBJ1-3	-	TRBV7-9	few	CASRPPGFSGNTIYF	TGTGCCAGCAGACCCCCAGGGTTTTCTGGAAACACCATATATTTT
TRBJ1-4	-	TRBV7-9	few	CASSEEGLNEKLFF	TGTGCCAGCAGCGAAGAGGGACTAAATGAAAAACTGTTTTTT
TRBJ1-1	-	TRBV5-1	-	CASSEGQWNTEAFF	TGCGCCAGCAGCGAGGGACAATGGAACACTGAAGCTTTCTTT
TRBJ1-2	TRBD1	TRBV7-6	few	CASSGSAGGGGYTF	TGTGCCAGCAGCGGATCGGCAGGGGGCGGTGGCTACACCTTC
TRBJ1-2	-	TRBV27	few	CASSLHRNYGYTF	TGTGCCAGCAGTTTACACAGAAACTATGGCTACACCTTC
TRBJ2-3	TRBD2	TRBV7-3	-	CASSKTSVTSTDTQYF	TGTGCCAGCAGTAAGACTAGCGTAACTAGCACAGATACGCAGTATTTT
TRBJ1-4	-	TRBV30	-	CASTQVFNEKLFF	TGTGCCTCAACACAGGTCTTTAATGAAAAACTGTTTTTT
TRBJ2-5	-	TRBV2	-	CASREGETQYF	TGTGCCAGCAGGGAGGGAGAGACCCAGTACTTC
TRBJ1-1	TRBD1	TRBV7-9	few	CASSPGQGLVDTEAFF	TGTGCCAGCAGCCCCGGACAGGGTCTCGTAGACACTGAAGCTTTCTTT
TRBJ2-3	-	TRBV6-1	few	CASSEASGATQYF	TGTGCCAGCAGTGAAGCATCGGGGGCTACGCAGTATTTT
TRBJ2-7	-	TRBV30	-	CAWTASVGQYF	TGTGCCTGGACCGCCTCGGTCGGGCAGTACTTC
TRBJ1-1	-	TRBV5-1	-	CASSLAEGDTEAFF	TGCGCCAGCAGCTTGGCCGAAGGCGACACTGAAGCTTTCTTT
TRBJ2-1	-	TRBV9	-	CASSALDDEQFF	TGTGCCAGCAGCGCTTTAGACGATGAGCAGTTCTTC
TRBJ1-2	TRBD1	TRBV25-1	few	CASSPIGQGDYGYTF	TGTGCCAGCAGTCCGATTGGACAGGGTGACTATGGCTACACCTTC
TRBJ1-2	-	TRBV5-1	-	CASSSDGDYGYTF	TGCGCCAGCAGCTCCGACGGAGACTATGGCTACACCTTC
TRBJ2-5	-	TRBV12-5	few	CASGPDLGTQYF	TGTGCTAGTGGTCCGGACCTCGGGACCCAGTACTTC
TRBJ2-7	-	TRBV28	few	CASSLIQGKIYEQYF	TGTGCCAGCAGTTTAATACAGGGAAAGATCTACGAGCAGTACTTC
TRBJ2-1	-	TRBV18	-	CASRGRDSYNEQFF	TGTGCCAGCCGGGGGCGGGACAGCTACAATGAGCAGTTCTTC
TRBJ2-1	TRBD2	TRBV5-6	-	CATFSSGGSSYNEQFF	TGTGCTACGTTTTCTAGCGGGGGGAGCTCCTACAATGAGCAGTTCTTC
TRBJ1-3	-	TRBV30	-	CAWTRGQEGNTIYF	TGTGCCTGGACACGAGGACAAGAGGGAAACACCATATATTTT
TRBJ1-5	-	TRBV18	-	CASSQQGQPQHF	TGTGCCAGCTCACAACAGGGTCAGCCCCAGCATTTT
TRBJ2-5	-	TRBV29-1	few	CSVQQGSGGETQYF	TGCAGCGTTCAGCAGGGATCAGGGGGGGAGACCCAGTACTTC
TRBJ1-1	-	TRBV5-6	few	CASSLSGRYTEAFF	TGTGCCAGCAGCTTGAGTGGCAGGTACACTGAAGCTTTCTTT
TRBJ1-1	-	TRBV7-6	few	CASSQRGAGTEAFF	TGTGCCAGCAGCCAGCGAGGGGCTGGGACTGAAGCTTTCTTT
TRBJ1-6	-	TRBV6-5	-	CASGFGSPLHF	TGTGCCAGCGGATTTGGGTCACCCCTCCACTTT
TRBJ1-2	-	TRBV10-3	-	CAISAPPGNYGYTF	TGTGCCATCAGTGCCCCCCCGGGGAACTATGGCTACACCTTC
TRBJ2-5	TRBD2	TRBV7-9	-	CASSPGGGMGETQYF	TGTGCCAGCAGCCCCGGCGGGGGTATGGGAGAGACCCAGTACTTC
TRBJ2-2	-	TRBV11-2	few	CASSPYGVLNTGELFF	TGTGCCAGCAGCCCCTACGGGGTTCTAAACACCGGGGAGCTGTTTTTT
TRBJ1-5	-	TRBV6-6	-	CASSYLGLSNQPQHF	TGTGCCAGCAGTTACCTAGGTTTGAGCAATCAGCCCCAGCATTTT
TRBJ1-1	-	TRBV14	-	CASSQDLRVEAFF	TGTGCCAGCAGCCAAGATCTCAGGGTCGAAGCTTTCTTT
TRBJ1-1	TRBD1	TRBV7-3	few	CASSRQAGQGASFF	TGTGCCAGCAGCCGACAAGCGGGACAGGGGGCCTCTTTCTTT
TRBJ1-2	-	TRBV10-3	few	CAISESTGGYTF	TGTGCCATCAGTGAGTCGACCGGTGGCTACACCTTC
TRBJ1-2	-	TRBV6-5	few	CASSYSQVITGMGYTF	TGTGCCAGCAGTTACTCCCAGGTTATCACTGGTATGGGCTACACCTTC
TRBJ2-5	-	TRBV9	-	CASSGGQETQYF	TGTGCCAGCAGTGGGGGACAAGAGACCCAGTACTTC
TRBJ2-5	-	TRBV20-1	-	CSARVGFAPYF	TGCAGTGCTAGAGTGGGCTTCGCCCCATACTTC
TRBJ1-2	-	TRBV7-9	few	CASSPTLVRPEGYTF	TGTGCCAGCAGCCCAACCCTGGTGCGGCCGGAGGGCTACACCTTC
TRBJ2-7	TRBD1	TRBV7-6	few	CASSLQAGQGAAGQYF	TGTGCCAGCAGCTTACAAGCGGGACAGGGGGCGGCGGGGCAGTACTTC
TRBJ1-5	-	TRBV19	few	CASSVDRDQPQHF	TGTGCCAGTAGTGTCGACAGAGATCAGCCCCAGCATTTT